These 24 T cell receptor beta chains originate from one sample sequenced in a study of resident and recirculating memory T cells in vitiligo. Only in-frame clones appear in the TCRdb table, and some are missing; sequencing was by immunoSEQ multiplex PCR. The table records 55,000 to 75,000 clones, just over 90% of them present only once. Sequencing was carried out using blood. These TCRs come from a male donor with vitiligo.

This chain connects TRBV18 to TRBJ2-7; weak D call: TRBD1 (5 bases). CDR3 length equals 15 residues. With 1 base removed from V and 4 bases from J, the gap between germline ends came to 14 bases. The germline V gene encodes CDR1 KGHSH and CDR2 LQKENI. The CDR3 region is CASSPRGRVLYEQYF. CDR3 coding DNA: TGTGCCAGCTCACCACGGGGCAGGGTATTGTACGAGCAGTACTTC.

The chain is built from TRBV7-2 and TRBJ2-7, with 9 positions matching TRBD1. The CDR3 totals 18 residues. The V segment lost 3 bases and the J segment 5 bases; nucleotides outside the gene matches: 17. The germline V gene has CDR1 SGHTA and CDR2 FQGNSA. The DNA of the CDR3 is TGTGCCAGCAGCTTGGCCTATATCACAGGGGGCAAGATCCACGAGCAGTACTTC. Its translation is CASSLAYITGGKIHEQYF.

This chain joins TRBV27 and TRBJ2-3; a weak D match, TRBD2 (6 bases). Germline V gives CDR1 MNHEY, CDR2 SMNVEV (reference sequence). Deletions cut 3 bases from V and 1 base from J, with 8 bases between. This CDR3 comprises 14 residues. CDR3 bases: TGTGCCAGCAGTTTGTGGGGGGGCACAGATACGCAGTATTTT. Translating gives CASSLWGGTDTQYF.

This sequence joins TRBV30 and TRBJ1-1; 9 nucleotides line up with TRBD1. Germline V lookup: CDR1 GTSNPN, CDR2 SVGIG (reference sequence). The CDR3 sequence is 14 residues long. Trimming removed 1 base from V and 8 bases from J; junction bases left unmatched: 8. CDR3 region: CAWSGGQGRGEAFF. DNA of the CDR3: TGTGCCTGGAGTGGCGGACAGGGGCGAGGGGAAGCTTTCTTT.

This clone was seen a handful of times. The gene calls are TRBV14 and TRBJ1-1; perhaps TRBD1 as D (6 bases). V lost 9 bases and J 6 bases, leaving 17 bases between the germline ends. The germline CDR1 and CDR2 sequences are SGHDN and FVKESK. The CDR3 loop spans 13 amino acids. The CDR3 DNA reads TGTGCCAGGAGTACAACAGGGTTCGCTGAAGCTTTCTTT. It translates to CARSTTGFAEAFF.

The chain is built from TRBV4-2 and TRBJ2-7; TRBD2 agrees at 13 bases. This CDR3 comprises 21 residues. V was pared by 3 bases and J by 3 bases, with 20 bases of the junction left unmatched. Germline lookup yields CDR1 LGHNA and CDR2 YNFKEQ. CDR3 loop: CASSHQEGLAGAPTIFYEQYF. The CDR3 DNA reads TGTGCCAGCAGCCACCAAGAAGGACTAGCGGGGGCCCCTACCATTTTCTACGAGCAGTACTTC.

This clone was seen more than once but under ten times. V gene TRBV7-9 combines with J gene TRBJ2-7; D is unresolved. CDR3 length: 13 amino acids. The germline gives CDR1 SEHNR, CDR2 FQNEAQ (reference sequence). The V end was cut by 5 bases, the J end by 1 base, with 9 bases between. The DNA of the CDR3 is TGTGCCAGCAGCCCCGTCAGTTCCTACGAGCAGTACTTC. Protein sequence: CASSPVSSYEQYF.

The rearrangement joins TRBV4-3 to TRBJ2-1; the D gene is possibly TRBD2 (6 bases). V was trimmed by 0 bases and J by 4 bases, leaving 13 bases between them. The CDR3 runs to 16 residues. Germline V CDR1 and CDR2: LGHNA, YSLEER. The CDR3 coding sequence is TGCGCCAGCAGCCAAGAGAGCGAGCTAGCGTACAATGAGCAGTTCTTC. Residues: CASSQESELAYNEQFF.

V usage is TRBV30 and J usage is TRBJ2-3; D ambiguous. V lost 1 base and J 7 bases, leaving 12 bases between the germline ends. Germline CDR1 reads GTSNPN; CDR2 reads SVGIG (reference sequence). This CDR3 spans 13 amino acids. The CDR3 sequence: CAWSGGSHNTQYF. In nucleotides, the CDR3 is TGTGCCTGGAGTGGAGGATCACATAATACGCAGTATTTT.

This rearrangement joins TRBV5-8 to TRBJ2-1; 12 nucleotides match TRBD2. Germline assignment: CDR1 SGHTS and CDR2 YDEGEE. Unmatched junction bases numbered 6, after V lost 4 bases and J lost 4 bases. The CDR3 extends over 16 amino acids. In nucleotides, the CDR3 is TGTGCCAGCAGCGTATTAACTAGCGGGGGGTACAATGAGCAGTTCTTC. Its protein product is CASSVLTSGGYNEQFF. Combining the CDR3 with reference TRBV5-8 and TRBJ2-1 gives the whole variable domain EAGVTQSPTHLIKTRGQQATLRCSPISGHTSVYWYQQALGLGLQFLLWYDEGEERNRGNFPPRFSGRQFPNYSSELNVNALELEDSALYLCASSVLTSGGYNEQFFGPGTRLTVL.

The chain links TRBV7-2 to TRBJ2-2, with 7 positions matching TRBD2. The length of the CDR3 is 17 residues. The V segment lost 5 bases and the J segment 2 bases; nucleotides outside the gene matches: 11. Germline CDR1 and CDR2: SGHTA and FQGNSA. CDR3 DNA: TGTGCCAGCAGCCGGTCGGAGACTAGCATCAACACCGGGGAGCTGTTTTTT. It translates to CASSRSETSINTGELFF. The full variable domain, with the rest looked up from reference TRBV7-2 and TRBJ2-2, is GAGVSQSPSNKVTEKGKDVELRCDPISGHTALYWYRQSLGQGLEFLIYFQGNSAPDKSGLPSDRFSAERTGGSVSTLTIQRTQQEDSAVYLCASSRSETSINTGELFFGEGSRLTVL.

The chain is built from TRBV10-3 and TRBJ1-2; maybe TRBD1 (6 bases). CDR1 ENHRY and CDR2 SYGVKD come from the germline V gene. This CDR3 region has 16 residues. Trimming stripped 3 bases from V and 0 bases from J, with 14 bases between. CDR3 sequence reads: CAISDNTGRANYGYTF. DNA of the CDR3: TGTGCCATCAGTGACAATACAGGGAGAGCTAACTATGGCTACACCTTC.

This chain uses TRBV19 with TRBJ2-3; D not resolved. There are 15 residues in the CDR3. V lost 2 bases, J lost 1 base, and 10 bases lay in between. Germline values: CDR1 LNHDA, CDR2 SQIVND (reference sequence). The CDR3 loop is CASSIQLSRTDTQYF. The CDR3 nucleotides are TGTGCCAGTAGTATACAACTTTCCCGCACAGATACGCAGTATTTT.

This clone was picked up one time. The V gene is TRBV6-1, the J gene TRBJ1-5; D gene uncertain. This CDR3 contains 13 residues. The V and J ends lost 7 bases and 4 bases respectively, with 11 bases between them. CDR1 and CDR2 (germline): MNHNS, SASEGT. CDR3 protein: CASIVRMNQPQHF. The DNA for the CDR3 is TGTGCCAGCATAGTCAGGATGAATCAGCCCCAGCATTTT.

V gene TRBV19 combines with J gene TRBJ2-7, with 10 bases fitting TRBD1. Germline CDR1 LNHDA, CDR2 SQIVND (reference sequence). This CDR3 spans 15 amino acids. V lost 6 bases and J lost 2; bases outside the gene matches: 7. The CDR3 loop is CASRGGQGRTYEQYF. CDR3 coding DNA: TGTGCCAGTAGGGGGGGACAGGGGCGAACCTACGAGCAGTACTTC.

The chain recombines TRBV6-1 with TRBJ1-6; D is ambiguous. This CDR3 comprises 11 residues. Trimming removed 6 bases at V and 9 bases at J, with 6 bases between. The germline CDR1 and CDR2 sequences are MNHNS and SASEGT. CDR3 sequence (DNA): TGTGCCAGCAGGGAGATTTCACCCCTCCACTTT. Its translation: CASREISPLHF.

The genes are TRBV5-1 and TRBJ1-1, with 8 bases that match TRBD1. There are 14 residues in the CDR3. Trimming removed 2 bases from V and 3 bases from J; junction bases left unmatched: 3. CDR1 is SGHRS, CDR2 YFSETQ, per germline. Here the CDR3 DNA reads TGCGCCAGCAGCTTCAGGGGGCCTGACACTGAAGCTTTCTTT. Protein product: CASSFRGPDTEAFF.

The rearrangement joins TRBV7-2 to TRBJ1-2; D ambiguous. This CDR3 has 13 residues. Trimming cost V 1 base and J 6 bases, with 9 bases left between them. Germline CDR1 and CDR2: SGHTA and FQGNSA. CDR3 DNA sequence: TGTGCCAGCAGCTTAGGGAGGATGAATGGCTACACCTTC. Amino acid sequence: CASSLGRMNGYTF.

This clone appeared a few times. The CDR3: CASSFLPGQGNQPQHF. The CDR3 DNA sequence: TGCGCCAGCAGCTTTTTACCGGGACAGGGAAATCAGCCCCAGCATTTT. The genes are TRBV5-1 and TRBJ1-5, with 9 bases fitting TRBD1. In germline, CDR1 is SGHRS, CDR2 YFSETQ. This CDR3 contains 16 residues. V dropped 2 bases and J dropped 4; count of bases not matched to a gene: 7.

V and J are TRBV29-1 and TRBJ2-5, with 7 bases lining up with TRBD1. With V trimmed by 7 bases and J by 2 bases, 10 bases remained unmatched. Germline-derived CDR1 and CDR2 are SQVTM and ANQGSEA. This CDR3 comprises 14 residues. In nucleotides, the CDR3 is TGCAGCGGTCACCGGGACAGCAGTCAAGAGACCCAGTACTTC. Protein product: CSGHRDSSQETQYF.

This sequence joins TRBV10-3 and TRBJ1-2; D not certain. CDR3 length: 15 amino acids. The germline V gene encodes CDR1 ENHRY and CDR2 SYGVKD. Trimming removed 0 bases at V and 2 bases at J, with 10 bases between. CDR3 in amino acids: CAISESGRQNYGYTF. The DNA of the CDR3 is TGTGCCATCAGTGAGTCTGGAAGACAAAACTATGGCTACACCTTC.

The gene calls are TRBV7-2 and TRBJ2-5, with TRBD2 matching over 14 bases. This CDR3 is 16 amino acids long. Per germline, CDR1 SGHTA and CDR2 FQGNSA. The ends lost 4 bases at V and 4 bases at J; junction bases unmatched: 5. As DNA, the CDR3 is TGTGCCAGCAGCTCCCCGACTAGCGGGGGGGCAGAGACCCAGTACTTC. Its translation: CASSSPTSGGAETQYF.

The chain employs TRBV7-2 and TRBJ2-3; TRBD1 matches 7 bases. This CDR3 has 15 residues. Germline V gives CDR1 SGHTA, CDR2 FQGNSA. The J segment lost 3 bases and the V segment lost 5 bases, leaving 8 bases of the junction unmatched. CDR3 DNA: TGTGCCAGCAGCCAGATGCAGGGGGTTACAGATACGCAGTATTTT. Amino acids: CASSQMQGVTDTQYF.

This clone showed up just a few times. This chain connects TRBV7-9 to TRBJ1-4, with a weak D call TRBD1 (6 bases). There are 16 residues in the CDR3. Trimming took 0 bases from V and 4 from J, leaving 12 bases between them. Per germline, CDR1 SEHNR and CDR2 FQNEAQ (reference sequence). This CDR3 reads CASSLAGAGINEKLFF. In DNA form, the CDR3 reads TGTGCCAGCAGCTTAGCGGGGGCAGGGATTAATGAAAAACTGTTTTTT.